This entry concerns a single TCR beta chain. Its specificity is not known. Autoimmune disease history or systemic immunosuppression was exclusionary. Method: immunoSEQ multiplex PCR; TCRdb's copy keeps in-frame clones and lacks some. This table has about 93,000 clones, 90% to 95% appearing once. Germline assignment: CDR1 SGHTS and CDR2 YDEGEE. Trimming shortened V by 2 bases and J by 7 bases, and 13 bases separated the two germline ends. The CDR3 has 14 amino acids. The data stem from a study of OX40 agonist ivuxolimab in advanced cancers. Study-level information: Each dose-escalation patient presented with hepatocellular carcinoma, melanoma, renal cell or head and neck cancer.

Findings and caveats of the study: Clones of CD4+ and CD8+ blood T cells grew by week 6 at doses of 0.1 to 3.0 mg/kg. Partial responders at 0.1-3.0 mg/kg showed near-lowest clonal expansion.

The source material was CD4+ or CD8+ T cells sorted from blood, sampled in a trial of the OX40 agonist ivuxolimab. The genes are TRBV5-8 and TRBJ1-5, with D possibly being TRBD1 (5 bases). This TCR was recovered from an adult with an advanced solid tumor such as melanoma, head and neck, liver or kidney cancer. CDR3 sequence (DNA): TGTGCCAGCAGCTTTAGGGGCGTAGGGCAGCCCCAGCATTTT. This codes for CASSFRGVGQPQHF.